The next 11 T cell receptor beta chains were all read from a single sample in a study of siplizumab effects on memory and regulatory T cells. TCRdb's copy holds only in-frame clones and misses some; the assay was immunoSEQ multiplex PCR. The sample shows 70,000 to 90,000 clones, approximately 90% of them seen only once. Sequencing input: CD4+ T cells sorted from blood. The receptors originated from a human donor in good health.

The chain employs TRBV15 and TRBJ1-5; possibly TRBD1 for D (5 bases). This CDR3 contains 18 residues. Per germline, CDR1 LNHNV and CDR2 YYDKDF (reference sequence). V was shortened by 0 bases and J by 1 base, with 16 bases between the two germline ends. CDR3 coding DNA: TGTGCCACCAGCAGAGATGGGACCACTAGGTCGAGCAATCAGCCCCAGCATTTT. This codes for CATSRDGTTRSSNQPQHF. Full variable domain (remainder filled in from reference TRBV15 and TRBJ1-5): DAMVIQNPRYQVTQFGKPVTLSCSQTLNHNVMYWYQQKSSQAPKLLFHYYDKDFNNEADTPDNFQSRRPNTSFCFLDIRSPGLGDTAMYLCATSRDGTTRSSNQPQHFGDGTRLSIL.

The genes are TRBV11-3 and TRBJ2-5, with 9 bases that match TRBD2. Per germline, CDR1 SGHNT and CDR2 YENEEA. The CDR3 has 14 amino acids. V lost 5 bases to trimming and J lost 4 bases; unmatched junction nucleotides: 5. CDR3 loop: CASSLGTSRETQYF. DNA of the CDR3: TGTGCCAGCAGCCTAGGGACTAGCAGAGAGACCCAGTACTTC. The variable domain in full, completed from reference TRBV11-3 and TRBJ2-5, reads EAGVVQSPRYKIIEKKQPVAFWCNPISGHNTLYWYLQNLGQGPELLIRYENEEAVDDSQLPKDRFSAERLKGVDSTLKIQPAELGDSAVYLCASSLGTSRETQYFGPGTRLLVL.

The J gene is TRBJ2-1, the V gene TRBV29-1; D is possibly TRBD2 (5 bases). Trimming shortened V by 3 bases and J by 0 bases, and 12 bases separated the two germline ends. Germline CDR1 SQVTM, CDR2 ANQGSEA. The CDR3 is 15 residues long. The CDR3 spells CSVDRRVSSYNEQFF. CDR3 DNA: TGCAGCGTTGATAGGCGGGTGAGCTCCTACAATGAGCAGTTCTTC.

The chain uses TRBV27 and TRBJ2-7; tentative D call: TRBD1 (6 bases). Germline V gene lookup returns CDR1 MNHEY and CDR2 SMNVEV (reference sequence). The CDR3 loop spans 15 amino acids. Trimming removed 1 base at V and 5 bases at J, with 15 bases between. The CDR3 coding sequence is TGTGCCAGCAGTTTATTACAGGGCTATAGAAACGAGCAGTACTTC. This translates into CASSLLQGYRNEQYF.

The chain is built from TRBV19 and TRBJ1-1; perhaps TRBD1 as D (5 bases). The CDR3 runs to 13 residues. Trimming removed 4 bases at V and 3 bases at J, with 9 bases between. The germline gives CDR1 LNHDA, CDR2 SQIVND (reference sequence). The CDR3 nucleotides are TGTGCCAGTAGTACGACAGCCCACACTGAAGCTTTCTTT. Translated, it gives CASSTTAHTEAFF.

The chain has TRBV4-3 and TRBJ2-7; TRBD1 aligns across 9 bases. This CDR3 spans 15 amino acids. Trimming took 6 bases from V and 2 from J; bases not matched to a gene: 8. The germline V gene has CDR1 LGHNA and CDR2 YSLEER. CDR3 residues: CASSPQTGGPYEQYF. CDR3 sequence (DNA): TGCGCCAGCAGTCCCCAGACAGGGGGTCCCTACGAGCAGTACTTC.

The rearrangement uses TRBV9 and TRBJ2-2; D is perhaps TRBD1 (5 bases). Trimming left V 0 bases short and J 6 bases short, with 18 bases between. Per germline, CDR1 SGDLS and CDR2 YYNGEE. The CDR3 is made up of 17 amino acids. CDR3 sequence: CASSVAPLGQGSGELFF. The DNA for the CDR3 is TGTGCCAGCAGCGTAGCCCCCCTGGGGCAGGGATCCGGGGAGCTGTTTTTT.

The chain uses TRBV7-9 and TRBJ1-1; the D gene is possibly TRBD1 (5 bases). V shed 5 bases and J shed 5 bases, with 9 bases lying between them. CDR3 length equals 12 residues. CDR1 is SEHNR and CDR2 is FQNEAQ in the germline V gene (reference sequence). In nucleotides, the CDR3 is TGTGCCAGCAGCCGGGACGTAACTGAAGCTTTCTTT. This gives the protein CASSRDVTEAFF.

This rearrangement joins TRBV9 to TRBJ2-1, with 10 bases lining up with TRBD2. CDR1 SGDLS and CDR2 YYNGEE come from the germline V gene. The length of the CDR3 is 17 residues. The J segment lost 0 bases and the V segment lost 0 bases, leaving 3 bases of the junction unmatched. This CDR3 is CASSVEASGSSYNEQFF. Here the CDR3 DNA reads TGTGCCAGCAGCGTAGAGGCTAGCGGGAGCTCCTACAATGAGCAGTTCTTC.

The genes are TRBV6-4 and TRBJ1-1, with TRBD1 matching over 7 bases. Germline V gives CDR1 MRHNA, CDR2 SNTAGT. Losses at the gene ends were 4 bases for V and 5 bases for J; bases not matched to a gene: 4. The length of the CDR3 is 13 residues. The chain's CDR3 is CASSVQQGTEAFF. DNA of the CDR3: TGTGCCAGCAGTGTCCAACAGGGGACTGAAGCTTTCTTT.

The J gene is TRBJ2-2, the V gene TRBV6-1; possibly TRBD1 or TRBD2 for D (5 bases each). The ends were cut back, 7 bases at V and 7 bases at J, with 13 bases in the middle. CDR1 and CDR2 (germline): MNHNS, SASEGT. CDR3 length: 13 amino acids. The CDR3 bases are TGTGCCAGCAAGAGGGGCCTGGGCGGGGAGCTGTTTTTT. Translating gives CASKRGLGGELFF.